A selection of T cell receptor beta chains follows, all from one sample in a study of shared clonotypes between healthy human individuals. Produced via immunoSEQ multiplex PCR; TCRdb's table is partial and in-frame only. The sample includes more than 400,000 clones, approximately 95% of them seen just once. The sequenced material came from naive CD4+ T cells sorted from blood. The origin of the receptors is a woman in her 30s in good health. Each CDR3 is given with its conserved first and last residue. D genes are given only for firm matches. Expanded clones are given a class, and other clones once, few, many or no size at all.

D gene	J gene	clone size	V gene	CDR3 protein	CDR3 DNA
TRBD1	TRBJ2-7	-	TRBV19	CASSMGTAATEQYF	TGTGCCAGTAGTATGGGGACAGCCGCCACCGAGCAGTACTTC
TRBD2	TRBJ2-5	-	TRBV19	CASSIYSGYQETQYF	TGTGCCAGTAGTATCTATAGCGGGTACCAAGAGACCCAGTACTTC
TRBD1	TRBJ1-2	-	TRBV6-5	CASRGQRANYGYTF	TGTGCCAGCAGGGGACAGAGAGCTAACTATGGCTACACCTTC
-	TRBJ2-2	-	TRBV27	CASSFGGRITGELFF	TGTGCCAGCAGTTTCGGTGGGAGAATCACCGGGGAGCTGTTTTTT
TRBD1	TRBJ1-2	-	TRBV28	CASSGTGLGYTF	TGTGCCAGCAGCGGGACAGGGCTCGGCTACACCTTC
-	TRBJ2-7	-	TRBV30	CAVGQRVLSYEQYF	TGTGCCGTTGGTCAGCGTGTCTTATCCTACGAGCAGTACTTC
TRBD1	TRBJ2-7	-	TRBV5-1	CASSSGEDRVPYEQYF	TGCGCCAGCAGCTCTGGAGAGGACAGGGTACCCTACGAGCAGTACTTC
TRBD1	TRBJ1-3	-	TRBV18	CASPGQGISGNTIYF	TGTGCCAGCCCCGGACAGGGTATATCTGGAAACACCATATATTTT
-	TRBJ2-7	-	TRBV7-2	CASSAVGTRVEQYF	TGTGCCAGCAGCGCAGTGGGGACTCGGGTCGAGCAGTACTTC
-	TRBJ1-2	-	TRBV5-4	CASSLAGLNYGYTF	TGTGCCAGCAGCTTGGCAGGGCTGAACTATGGCTACACCTTC
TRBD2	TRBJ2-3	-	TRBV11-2	CASSYGRSTDTQYF	TGTGCCAGCAGCTACGGGAGGAGCACAGATACGCAGTATTTT
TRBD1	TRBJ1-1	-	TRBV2	CASRHRQGAGTEAFF	TGTGCCAGCAGACATAGACAGGGCGCAGGCACTGAAGCTTTCTTT
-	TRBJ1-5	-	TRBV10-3	CAISDREGSNQPQHF	TGTGCCATCAGTGACAGGGAAGGCAGCAATCAGCCCCAGCATTTT
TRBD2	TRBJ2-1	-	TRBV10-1	CASSEAGTSGDNEQFF	TGCGCCAGCAGTGAGGCCGGGACTAGCGGGGACAATGAGCAGTTCTTC
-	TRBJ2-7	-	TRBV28	CASRPGFSGEQYF	TGTGCCAGCCGGCCAGGGTTTTCGGGCGAGCAGTACTTC
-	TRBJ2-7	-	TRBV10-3	CAINPTGFRAHEQYF	TGTGCCATCAACCCGACGGGTTTCAGAGCCCACGAGCAGTACTTC
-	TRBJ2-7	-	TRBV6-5	CASSMEGIAEQYF	TGTGCCAGCAGCATGGAGGGTATAGCCGAGCAGTACTTC
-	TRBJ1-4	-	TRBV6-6	CASSFSATNEKLFF	TGTGCCAGCAGTTTCTCGGCAACTAATGAAAAACTGTTTTTT
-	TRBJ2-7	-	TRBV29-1	CSVVQDRPYEQYF	TGCAGCGTCGTCCAGGACAGACCCTACGAGCAGTACTTC
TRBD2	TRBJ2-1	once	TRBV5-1	CASSQLAGGYNEQFF	TGCGCCAGCAGCCAACTAGCGGGAGGTTACAATGAGCAGTTCTTC
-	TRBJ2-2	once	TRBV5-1	CASSLGSPTGELFF	TGCGCCAGCAGCTTGGGATCCCCCACCGGGGAGCTGTTTTTT
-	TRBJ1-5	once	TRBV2	CASSLDSSSNQPQHF	TGTGCCAGCAGCTTGGACAGCAGTAGCAATCAGCCCCAGCATTTT
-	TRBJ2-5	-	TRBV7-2	CASSLATGAETQYF	TGTGCCAGCAGCTTAGCTACTGGGGCCGAGACCCAGTACTTC
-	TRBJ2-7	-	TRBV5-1	CASSLAGSSYEQYF	TGCGCCAGCAGCTTGGCAGGGAGCTCCTACGAGCAGTACTTC
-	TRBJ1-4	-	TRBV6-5	CASSYSAGEKLFF	TGTGCCAGCAGTTACTCGGCAGGAGAAAAACTGTTTTTT
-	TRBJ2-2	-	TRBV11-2	CASSLVPDTGELFF	TGTGCCAGCAGCTTAGTTCCGGACACCGGGGAGCTGTTTTTT
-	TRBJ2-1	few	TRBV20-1	CSAPDYYEQFF	TGCAGTGCTCCCGACTATTATGAGCAGTTCTTC
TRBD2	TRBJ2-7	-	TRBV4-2	CASSQDQAGGREQYF	TGTGCCAGCAGCCAAGATCAAGCGGGAGGGCGCGAGCAGTACTTC
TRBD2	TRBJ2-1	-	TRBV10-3	CAISESSGLADYNEQFF	TGTGCCATCAGTGAGTCGTCGGGACTAGCAGACTACAATGAGCAGTTCTTC